The 18 T cell receptor beta chains below come from one sample, sequenced in a study of T cell repertoires in cytomegalovirus infection. TCRdb analysed the reads with MiXCR anew, one entry per CDR3 protein. The repertoire holds just over 150,000 distinct CDR3 sequences, 23% seen once, with approximately 11% in the top ten. The sample consisted of PBMCs. These receptors were collected from a human donor in good health (CMV status not recorded). Some clones in this sample may be carry-over from other donors' samples.

CDR3 DNA: TGCAGTGCTCCCCCGCCCTCAGGGAGGGGGTTTAACTATGGCTACACCTTC. Its translation: CSAPPPSGRGFNYGYTF. The genes are TRBV20-1 and TRBJ1-2, with a possible D match to TRBD1 (6 bases). With 5 bases removed from V and 1 base from J, the gap between germline ends came to 23 bases. Germline values: CDR1 DFQATT, CDR2 SNEGSKA (reference sequence). This CDR3 has 17 residues.

The sample holds a few counts of this clonotype. The chain links TRBV28 to TRBJ2-4, with D perhaps TRBD1 (6 bases). This CDR3 is 15 amino acids long. The V and J ends lost 5 bases and 5 bases respectively, with 16 bases between them. Per the germline V gene, CDR1 is MDHEN and CDR2 is SYDVKM. In DNA form, the CDR3 reads TGTGCCAGCAGTGCCCCGAAGGGACACCAAAACATTCAGTACTTC. Translated, it gives CASSAPKGHQNIQYF. The full variable domain, in which reference TRBV28 and TRBJ2-4 provide the parts outside the CDR3, is DVKVTQSSRYLVKRTGEKVFLECVQDMDHENMFWYRQDPGLGLRLIYFSYDVKMKEKGDIPEGYSVSREKKERFSLILESASTNQTSMYLCASSAPKGHQNIQYFGAGTRLSVL.

V usage is TRBV27 and J usage is TRBJ1-6; TRBD1 might be the D (6 bases). The CDR3 is made up of 17 amino acids. V was pared by 5 bases and J by 10 bases, with 24 bases between. The germline V gene encodes CDR1 MNHEY and CDR2 SMNVEV (reference sequence). The DNA of the CDR3 is TGTGCCAGCAGTCAAGGGGTCGAGGCGACAGGAAAATCACCCCTCCACTTT. Translating it yields CASSQGVEATGKSPLHF.

The chain recombines TRBV15 with TRBJ2-3, with D perhaps assigned TRBD1 or TRBD2 (5 bases each). The CDR3 covers 17 residues. Trimming left V 0 bases short and J 6 bases short, with 19 bases between. The V gene's germline CDR1 is LNHNV and CDR2 YYDKDF (reference sequence). In nucleotides, the CDR3 is TGTGCCACCAGCAGAGAGCAGGGTCAGCGGCGGACCGATACGCAGTATTTT. It codes for CATSREQGQRRTDTQYF.

This clonotype was found many times. This chain links TRBV7-9 with TRBJ1-1; no clear D. The germline CDR1 and CDR2 sequences are SEHNR and FQNEAQ (reference sequence). CDR3 size: 15 residues. The germline V and J ends were trimmed by 0 bases and 4 bases, with 12 bases remaining between them. In DNA form, the CDR3 reads TGTGCCAGCAGCTTAGCAGCGGGCGCCGGCACTGAAGCTTTCTTT. It specifies CASSLAAGAGTEAFF.

This clonotype was observed a handful of times. V and J are TRBV7-2 and TRBJ2-2, with D perhaps TRBD1 (6 bases). The CDR3 runs to 16 residues. Deletions cut 3 bases from V and 3 bases from J, with 14 bases between. Germline-derived CDR1 and CDR2 are SGHTA and FQGNSA. CDR3 nucleotides: TGTGCCAGCAGCTTTACCGGGACATCCTACACCGGGGAGCTGTTTTTT. Protein product: CASSFTGTSYTGELFF.

The chain recombines TRBV7-9 with TRBJ2-7; D is perhaps TRBD1 or TRBD2 (6 bases each). Germline V gene lookup returns CDR1 SEHNR and CDR2 FQNEAQ (reference sequence). V was cut by 1 base and J by 6 bases, with 22 bases left in between. The CDR3 contains 17 residues. CDR3 protein: CASSLVTKGGRLPEQYF. CDR3 in DNA: TGTGCCAGCAGCTTAGTTACAAAAGGGGGGCGCTTGCCCGAGCAGTACTTC. The full variable domain, its missing parts supplied by reference TRBV7-9 and TRBJ2-7, is DTGVSQNPRHKITKRGQNVTFRCDPISEHNRLYWYRQTLGQGPEFLTYFQNEAQLEKSRLLSDRFSAERPKGSFSTLEIQRTEQGDSAMYLCASSLVTKGGRLPEQYFGPGTRLTVT.

This clonotype was counted at least ten times. The chain recombines TRBV7-3 with TRBJ2-1, with D maybe TRBD1 (5 bases). Per the germline V gene, CDR1 is SGHTA and CDR2 is FQGTGA. This CDR3 has 12 amino acids. Trimming left V 0 bases short and J 8 bases short, with 5 bases between. The CDR3 DNA sequence: TGTGCCAGCAGCTTAACAGGGGATGAGCAGTTCTTC. It is translated as CASSLTGDEQFF.

In the case of this clonotype: An end of the junction differs from the germline gene, which may be a read error. The rearrangement uses TRBV9 and TRBJ2-2, with D possibly matching TRBD1 (6 bases). The CDR3 totals 11 residues. Per germline, CDR1 SGDLS and CDR2 YYNGEE. DNA for the CDR3: TGTGCCAGCAGCGCCGATGGTAGACAGGCTTGG. It translates to CASSADGRQAW.

This clonotype has only a few counts. This sequence joins TRBV11-3 and TRBJ2-1; possibly TRBD1 for D (5 bases). The germline CDR1 and CDR2 sequences are SGHNT and YENEEA. V was trimmed by 1 base and J by 7 bases, leaving 11 bases between them. This CDR3 comprises 14 residues. The chain's CDR3 is CASSLGPGINEQFF. CDR3 nucleotide sequence: TGTGCCAGCAGCTTAGGACCAGGGATTAATGAGCAGTTCTTC.

This clonotype was detected a few times. This sequence joins TRBV5-1 and TRBJ2-3; no clear D. Per germline, CDR1 SGHRS and CDR2 YFSETQ. The germline V and J ends were trimmed by 0 bases and 1 base, with 12 bases remaining between them. The CDR3 sequence is 16 residues long. The CDR3 is CASSLDNGRGTDTQYF. In nucleotides, the CDR3 is TGCGCCAGCAGCTTGGATAATGGCAGAGGCACAGATACGCAGTATTTT.

The chain recombines TRBV28 with TRBJ1-1, with a possible D match to TRBD1 (5 bases). Germline CDR1 is MDHEN and CDR2 is SYDVKM. V lost 2 bases to trimming and J lost 8 bases, with 12 bases between them. The CDR3 has 13 residues. The CDR3 nucleotides read TGTGCCAGCAGTTTAAGCGGGGCGGAGGAAGCTTTCTTT. Its protein is CASSLSGAEEAFF.

A few counts support this clonotype. The chain uses TRBV5-4 and TRBJ2-7; TRBD1 or TRBD2 may be the D gene (5 bases each). The CDR3 contains 15 residues. CDR1 is SGHNT and CDR2 is YYREEE in the germline V gene (reference sequence). V gave up 0 bases and J gave up 6 bases, with 16 bases separating them. CDR3 nucleotide sequence: TGTGCCAGCAGCTTGGCCTGGGGGAGCCTCTCCGAGCAGTACTTC. Its protein is CASSLAWGSLSEQYF. The full variable domain, its missing parts supplied by reference TRBV5-4 and TRBJ2-7, is ETGVTQSPTHLIKTRGQQVTLRCSSQSGHNTVSWYQQALGQGPQFIFQYYREEENGRGNFPPRFSGLQFPNYSSELNVNALELDDSALYLCASSLAWGSLSEQYFGPGTRLTVT.

There are a few counts of this clonotype. The V gene is TRBV5-1, the J gene TRBJ2-6; D ambiguous. CDR3 length: 17 residues. Germline values: CDR1 SGHRS, CDR2 YFSETQ. With 3 bases removed from V and 1 base from J, the gap between germline ends came to 14 bases. The CDR3 spells CASSSTVNPSGANVLTF. Here the CDR3 DNA reads TGCGCCAGCAGCTCTACAGTAAACCCTTCTGGGGCCAACGTCCTGACTTTC.

This chain connects TRBV7-1 to TRBJ1-1; D call uncertain. TRBV7-1 is treated as an ORF (open reading frame) with a function not yet certain. V lost 6 bases, J lost 0 bases, and 8 bases lay in between. The CDR3 runs 13 residues. The CDR3 region has the DNA TGTGCCAGCAGGGGCGGCATGAACACTGAAGCTTTCTTT. As protein: CASRGGMNTEAFF.

The gene calls are TRBV6-4 and TRBJ1-5; weak D call: TRBD1 (5 bases). The CDR3 covers 15 residues. Germline CDR1 and CDR2: MRHNA and SNTAGT. Trimming cost V 2 bases and J 5 bases, with 13 bases left between them. CDR3 DNA: TGTGCCAGCAGTGACCTGAGACAGTTTGATCAGCCCCAGCATTTT. This sequence encodes CASSDLRQFDQPQHF.

This clonotype occurred a few times. This sequence joins TRBV7-6 and TRBJ1-1; the D is unclear. CDR3 size: 12 residues. From germline, CDR1 is SGHVS and CDR2 FNYEAQ. Trimming stripped 6 bases from V and 5 bases from J, with 10 bases between. The CDR3 spells CASRQFDTEAFF. DNA of the CDR3: TGTGCCAGCAGACAATTCGATACTGAAGCTTTCTTT. The variable domain in full, completed from reference TRBV7-6 and TRBJ1-1, reads GAGVSQSPRYKVTKRGQDVALRCDPISGHVSLYWYRQALGQGPEFLTYFNYEAQQDKSGLPNDRFSAERPEGSISTLTIQRTEQRDSAMYRCASRQFDTEAFFGQGTRLTVV.

V usage is TRBV7-8 and J usage is TRBJ2-1; TRBD1 aligns across 8 bases. With 3 bases clipped from V and 4 bases from J, the junction kept 8 bases outside the gene matches. Germline assignment: CDR1 SGHVS and CDR2 FQNEAQ. This CDR3 spans 16 amino acids. The CDR3 sequence: CASSLSGTGFYNEQFF. CDR3 DNA: TGTGCCAGCAGCTTGTCCGGGACAGGTTTTTACAATGAGCAGTTCTTC.